This TCR beta chain was obtained from a study of T cells after yellow fever vaccination. Overall study: Where fractions had low cell numbers, libraries were prepared from them with the SMART-Seq v4 Ultra Low Input RNA kit. Study conclusions and caveats: One caveat is that FACS-sorted repertoires could contain abundant clonotypes contaminating from the bulk population.

The CDR3 loop spans 19 amino acids. The V and J ends lost 1 base and 0 bases, in that order; junction bases with no gene match: 12. Per the germline V gene, CDR1 is SGHRS and CDR2 is YFSETQ. The table lists this clonotype with many counts. Antigen unknown. Production of TCR cDNA was by 5'RACE template switching, which also added a universal primer site and UMIs. TCRdb re-called the 5' RACE reads through MiXCR, storing one row per CDR3 protein. The data show 200,000 to 300,000 distinct CDR3 sequences, more than 3.5% seen once. This specimen was PBMCs, taken 15 days after the yellow fever booster vaccination. The chain is built from TRBV5-1 and TRBJ1-4, with 7 bases identical to TRBD1. The TCR comes from a young man who received the YFV17D yellow fever vaccine. The CDR3 DNA follows: TGCGCCAGCAGCTTGTCCCCCAACAGGGGAAGATCAACTAATGAAAAACTGTTTTTT. Residues: CASSLSPNRGRSTNEKLFF. Together with reference TRBV5-1 and TRBJ1-4, the CDR3 gives the full variable domain: KAGVTQTPRYLIKTRGQQVTLSCSPISGHRSVSWYQQTPGQGLQFLFEYFSETQRNKGNFPGRFSGRQFSNSRSEMNVSTLELGDSALYLCASSLSPNRGRSTNEKLFFGSGTQLSVL.